Below, 30 T cell receptor beta chains from the same sample are listed, as sequenced in a study of T cell responses to AZD1222 COVID-19 vaccine. The method was immunoSEQ multiplex PCR; TCRdb's version includes in-frame clones alone and lacks a portion of them. Here the sample spans around 60,000 clones, around 90% being singletons. The sample consisted of peripheral blood, taken on day 0 of AZD1222 vaccination. All receptors derive from an adult in good health.

V gene TRBV5-1 combines with J gene TRBJ1-1; D gene uncertain. The germline gives CDR1 SGHRS, CDR2 YFSETQ. V was cut by 6 bases and J by 1 base, with 13 bases left in between. CDR3 length: 14 amino acids. The CDR3 sequence is CASTINSQNTEAFF. The CDR3 DNA reads as TGCGCCAGCACCATAAACAGCCAGAACACTGAAGCTTTCTTT. Full variable domain (rest looked up from reference TRBV5-1 and TRBJ1-1): KAGVTQTPRYLIKTRGQQVTLSCSPISGHRSVSWYQQTPGQGLQFLFEYFSETQRNKGNFPGRFSGRQFSNSRSEMNVSTLELGDSALYLCASTINSQNTEAFFGQGTRLTVV.

V and J are TRBV21-1 and TRBJ1-5; the table's D call of TRBD1 was not tested on the DNA. TRBV21-1 is a documented pseudogene. The CDR3 extends over 18 amino acids. The CDR3 loop reads CASSKAVTGGRSNQPQHF. The CDR3 coding sequence is TGTGCCAGCAGCAAAGCGGTAACAGGGGGACGAAGCAATCAGCCCCAGCATTTT.

The sample holds a few counts of this clone. The rearrangement uses TRBV2 and TRBJ2-7; possibly TRBD2 for D (6 bases). The CDR3 runs to 13 residues. Trimming left V 3 bases short and J 3 bases short, with 9 bases between. Looked up from germline, CDR1 is SNHLY and CDR2 is FYNNEI. The chain's CDR3 is CASSDQTSYEQYF. CDR3 nucleotides: TGTGCCAGCAGTGACCAGACTAGCTACGAGCAGTACTTC.

The J gene is TRBJ2-7, the V gene TRBV2, with 12 bases identical to TRBD1. The CDR3 covers 15 residues. J was trimmed by 4 bases and V by 5 bases; bases with no gene match: 6. The germline V gene encodes CDR1 SNHLY and CDR2 FYNNEI. CDR3 DNA: TGTGCCAGCAGTTGGGGGACAGGGGGCATGTACGAGCAGTACTTC. Its translation is CASSWGTGGMYEQYF.

The chain recombines TRBV3-1 (or the pseudogene TRBV3-2) with TRBJ1-4; TRBD1 aligns across 8 bases. The germline V gene has CDR1 LGHDT and CDR2 YNNKEL (reference sequence). V gave up 4 bases and J gave up 10 bases; unmatched junction bases: 8. The CDR3 length is 14 residues. The CDR3 loop is CASSPGGQLRKLFF. The CDR3 coding sequence is TGTGCCAGCAGCCCAGGGGGCCAGCTTAGAAAACTGTTTTTT.

The chain is built from TRBV10-2 and TRBJ2-3, with D tentatively TRBD2 (7 bases). CDR3 length equals 16 residues. V lost 3 bases to trimming and J lost 2 bases, with 15 bases between them. Germline V CDR1 and CDR2: WSHSY, SAAADI. This CDR3 is CASSERGAPLTDTQYF. As DNA, the CDR3 is TGCGCCAGCAGTGAACGGGGGGCCCCACTCACAGATACGCAGTATTTT.

The V gene is TRBV6-5, the J gene TRBJ2-7; D not certain. Germline CDR1 and CDR2: MNHEY and SVGAGI. Deletions cut 3 bases from V and 2 bases from J, with 11 bases between. The CDR3 runs 14 residues. The CDR3 sequence is CASSYEPPAYEQYF. CDR3 DNA sequence: TGTGCCAGCAGTTATGAACCTCCAGCCTACGAGCAGTACTTC.

V usage is TRBV5-6 and J usage is TRBJ2-5, with D possibly being TRBD1 (5 bases). Trimming took 4 bases from V and 2 from J, leaving 9 bases between them. The V gene's germline CDR1 is SGHDT and CDR2 YYEEEE. CDR3 size: 13 residues. This chain's CDR3 is CASSEDTQETQYF. CDR3 nucleotides: TGTGCCAGCAGCGAGGACACACAAGAGACCCAGTACTTC.

The CDR3 here is CASSPAGGGNSPLHF. Written as DNA, the CDR3 is TGCGCCAGCAGCCCTGCAGGGGGAGGAAATTCACCCCTCCACTTT. The rearrangement uses TRBV5-1 and TRBJ1-6, with TRBD1 identical over 7 bases. The CDR3 is made up of 15 amino acids. Trimming took 4 bases from V and 7 from J; bases not matched to a gene: 8. Germline V gene data show CDR1 as SGHRS and CDR2 as YFSETQ.

This chain connects TRBV6-5 to TRBJ1-5; 7 bases are a match to TRBD1. This CDR3 comprises 14 residues. The germline CDR1 and CDR2 sequences are MNHEY and SVGAGI. V was pared by 5 bases and J by 6 bases, with 7 bases of the junction left unmatched. CDR3 protein: CASSLGQVAQPQHF. The CDR3 DNA reads as TGTGCCAGCAGTCTCGGACAGGTGGCTCAGCCCCAGCATTTT.

The chain carries TRBV7-9 and TRBJ1-4; D call uncertain. Per germline, CDR1 SEHNR and CDR2 FQNEAQ (reference sequence). The CDR3 runs 14 residues. Trimming shortened V by 1 base and J by 4 bases, and 7 bases separated the two germline ends. The CDR3 nucleotides are TGTGCCAGCAGCTTAGGGCGGAATAATGAAAAACTGTTTTTT. It translates to CASSLGRNNEKLFF.

This clone was seen just once. CDR3 coding DNA: TGTGCCAGCAGTCCCCGGATGGAAGAGACCCAGTACTTC. Translation gives CASSPRMEETQYF. The rearrangement links TRBV27 to TRBJ2-5; no clear D. The CDR3 consists of 13 residues. Deletions cut 5 bases from V and 3 bases from J, with 10 bases between. Germline-derived CDR1 and CDR2 are MNHEY and SMNVEV (reference sequence).

This rearrangement joins TRBV5-1 to TRBJ2-2; weak D call: TRBD2 (6 bases). From germline, CDR1 is SGHRS and CDR2 YFSETQ. This CDR3 has 14 residues. V lost 7 bases and J lost 0, with 10 bases in between. Here the CDR3 DNA reads TGCGCCAGCTCCGGGACTGCGAACACCGGGGAGCTGTTTTTT. This translates into CASSGTANTGELFF.

The chain combines TRBV11-2 with TRBJ2-7; 11 bases line up with TRBD2. The V gene end was trimmed by 4 bases and the J gene end by 4 bases; junction bases not matched to a gene: 6. CDR1 is SGHAT and CDR2 is FQNNGV in the germline V gene. The CDR3 sequence is 15 residues long. The CDR3 DNA reads as TGTGCCAGCAGCTCATTAGCGGGGGGGCCTTACGAGCAGTACTTC. It codes for CASSSLAGGPYEQYF.

The rearrangement links TRBV6-5 to TRBJ1-4, with no clear D. The CDR3 runs 14 residues. With 2 bases removed from V and 2 bases from J, the gap between germline ends came to 6 bases. CDR1 and CDR2 from the germline V gene are MNHEY and SVGAGI. As DNA, the CDR3 is TGTGCCAGCAGTTACGATGTGACTAATGAAAAACTGTTTTTT. This gives the protein CASSYDVTNEKLFF.

The chain has TRBV15 and TRBJ1-3; D is unresolved. CDR3 length: 13 amino acids. Trimming stripped 5 bases from V and 0 bases from J, with 5 bases between. Germline V lookup: CDR1 LNHNV, CDR2 YYDKDF (reference sequence). CDR3 amino acids: CATSFSSGNTIYF. CDR3 coding DNA: TGTGCCACCAGCTTCAGCTCTGGAAACACCATATATTTT.

The chain carries TRBV29-1 and TRBJ1-1; 7 bases align to TRBD1. The germline V gene has CDR1 SQVTM and CDR2 ANQGSEA. Trimming took 7 bases from V and 2 from J; bases not matched to a gene: 7. This CDR3 spans 13 amino acids. Written as DNA, the CDR3 is TGCAGCGCCGAGGGACAGCTCAACACTGAAGCTTTCTTT. Its translation: CSAEGQLNTEAFF.

The chain links TRBV6-5 to TRBJ1-6, with TRBD1 as a possible D gene (6 bases). CDR3 length: 15 residues. V was clipped by 2 bases and J by 6 bases, with 11 bases between them. Germline CDR1 MNHEY, CDR2 SVGAGI. CDR3 nucleotide sequence: TGTGCCAGCAGTTACGGGGGCCAAAGTAATTCACCCCTCCACTTT. Its protein is CASSYGGQSNSPLHF.

This clone was observed once. The CDR3 here is CASSLFQTGSGNTIYF. The CDR3 nucleotides are TGTGCCAGCAGCTTGTTTCAGACCGGCTCTGGAAACACCATATATTTT. The genes are TRBV5-6 and TRBJ1-3; no definite D call. V was shortened by 1 base and J by 0 bases, with 11 bases between the two germline ends. In germline, CDR1 is SGHDT, CDR2 YYEEEE. This CDR3 spans 16 amino acids. The complete variable domain, with remaining parts taken from reference TRBV5-6 and TRBJ1-3, reads DAGVTQSPTHLIKTRGQQVTLRCSPKSGHDTVSWYQQALGQGPQFIFQYYEEEERQRGNFPDRFSGHQFPNYSSELNVNALLLGDSALYLCASSLFQTGSGNTIYFGEGSWLTVV.

J is TRBJ2-2 and V is TRBV19, with D unclear. The V and J ends lost 7 bases and 7 bases respectively, with 13 bases between them. CDR3 length equals 13 residues. The germline V gene has CDR1 LNHDA and CDR2 SQIVND (reference sequence). The CDR3 region has the DNA TGTGCCAGTACCCTAGGGCTTGTCGGGGAGCTGTTTTTT. Translation: CASTLGLVGELFF.

This chain uses TRBV3-1 (or the pseudogene TRBV3-2) with TRBJ2-2, with 9 bases matching TRBD1. Germline V gene sequence: CDR1 LGHDT, CDR2 YNNKEL (reference sequence). The CDR3 spans 16 residues. Trimming removed 4 bases from V and 4 bases from J; junction bases left unmatched: 7. CDR3 nucleotide sequence: TGTGCCAGCAGCCGGATAGGGACAGGGCTCACCGGGGAGCTGTTTTTT. This codes for CASSRIGTGLTGELFF.

This chain links TRBV18 with TRBJ1-2, with 9 bases matching TRBD1. The CDR3 has 16 residues. CDR1 is KGHSH, CDR2 LQKENI, per germline. V trimming: 3 bases; J trimming: 3 bases; junction bases outside the gene matches: 8. CDR3 amino acids: CASSPYRTGADYGYTF. DNA of the CDR3: TGTGCCAGCTCACCCTATAGGACAGGGGCTGACTATGGCTACACCTTC.

This clone was counted only a few times. The chain links TRBV19 to TRBJ2-3; D gene unclear. Trimming shortened V by 3 bases and J by 2 bases, and 6 bases separated the two germline ends. The CDR3 contains 13 residues. Looked up from germline, CDR1 is LNHDA and CDR2 is SQIVND (reference sequence). The CDR3 sequence is CASSMVPTDTQYF. The CDR3 bases are TGTGCCAGTAGTATGGTTCCCACAGATACGCAGTATTTT.

This clone was counted once. The chain links TRBV6-2 or TRBV6-3 to TRBJ2-2; D is perhaps TRBD2 (5 bases). Trimming left V 0 bases short and J 1 base short, with 21 bases between. The CDR3 length is 20 residues. Germline CDR1 MNHEY, CDR2 SVGEGT. The CDR3 DNA reads TGTGCCAGCAGTTACTCTCACCCTGGACTCCTCCGGGGGAACACCGGGGAGCTGTTTTTT. This translates into CASSYSHPGLLRGNTGELFF.

This clone was detected only once. The genes are TRBV2 and TRBJ1-2; D may be TRBD1 (6 bases). V lost 8 bases and J 7 bases, leaving 17 bases between the germline ends. In germline, CDR1 is SNHLY, CDR2 FYNNEI. This CDR3 has 13 residues. CDR3 residues: CASGRTESPGYTF. The CDR3 nucleotides read TGTGCCAGCGGCCGGACAGAAAGTCCTGGCTACACCTTC.

V usage is TRBV7-8 and J usage is TRBJ1-2; 8 bases align to TRBD1. This CDR3 contains 13 residues. Trimming removed 5 bases from V and 10 bases from J; junction bases left unmatched: 9. In germline, CDR1 is SGHVS, CDR2 FQNEAQ. The CDR3 DNA sequence: TGTGCCAGCAGCCGCAAGGACAGGGCGGTCTACACCTTC. Encoded protein: CASSRKDRAVYTF.

This rearrangement joins TRBV30 to TRBJ1-2; D is undetermined. Germline lookup yields CDR1 GTSNPN and CDR2 SVGIG (reference sequence). Trimming pared 1 base from V and 2 bases from J, leaving 14 bases between. This CDR3 contains 15 residues. The CDR3 DNA reads as TGTGCCTGGAGTGGTCTAGGTCAGCTAAACTATGGCTACACCTTC. Translated, it gives CAWSGLGQLNYGYTF.

J is TRBJ2-3 and V is TRBV30, with unresolved D. CDR1 and CDR2 from the germline V gene are GTSNPN and SVGIG (reference sequence). CDR3 size: 15 residues. The germline V and J ends were trimmed by 2 bases and 5 bases, with 17 bases remaining between them. CDR3 bases: TGTGCCTGGAGTACCGTGGGTACCAGAGGAGATACGCAGTATTTT. Its translation: CAWSTVGTRGDTQYF.

The CDR3 nucleotides read TGTGCCAGCAGCCCTCGGGGCAGAGGCTATGGCTACACCTTC. It specifies CASSPRGRGYGYTF. The rearrangement links TRBV7-9 to TRBJ1-2; TRBD1 is a possible D gene (5 bases). The V end was cut by 5 bases, the J end by 4 bases, with 14 bases between. CDR3 length: 14 amino acids. From germline, CDR1 is SEHNR and CDR2 FQNEAQ (reference sequence).

The rearrangement uses TRBV12-5 and TRBJ2-5; the D gene is possibly TRBD1 (5 bases). The germline V and J ends were trimmed by 0 bases and 3 bases, with 17 bases remaining between them. Per germline, CDR1 LGHNT and CDR2 FRNRAP. This CDR3 spans 17 amino acids. CDR3 sequence: CASGLVHRRITEETQYF. The CDR3 nucleotides are TGTGCTAGTGGTTTGGTTCACAGGCGAATAACGGAAGAGACCCAGTACTTC.